The present T cell receptor beta chain was sequenced within a study of T cell responses to AZD1222 COVID-19 vaccine. Germline assignment: CDR1 SQVTM and CDR2 ANQGSEA. The CDR3 consists of 12 residues. V dropped 7 bases and J dropped 3; count of bases not matched to a gene: 3. Of note for this clone: Antigen: not known.

Repertoires were generated with immunoSEQ multiplex PCR, while TCRdb's copy carries only in-frame clones and drops some. The repertoire holds 150,000 to 160,000 clones, with 88% as singletons. General study points: Unmutated variant regions reportedly attract nearly half of all spike-specific TCRs.

This TCR derives from an adult in good health. The chain combines TRBV29-1 with TRBJ1-2, with 9 positions matching TRBD1. Sequencing was performed on peripheral blood, taken on day 0 of AZD1222 vaccination. CDR3 nucleotide sequence: TGCAGCGCGGGACAGGGTTACTATGGCTACACCTTC. Translation gives CSAGQGYYGYTF.